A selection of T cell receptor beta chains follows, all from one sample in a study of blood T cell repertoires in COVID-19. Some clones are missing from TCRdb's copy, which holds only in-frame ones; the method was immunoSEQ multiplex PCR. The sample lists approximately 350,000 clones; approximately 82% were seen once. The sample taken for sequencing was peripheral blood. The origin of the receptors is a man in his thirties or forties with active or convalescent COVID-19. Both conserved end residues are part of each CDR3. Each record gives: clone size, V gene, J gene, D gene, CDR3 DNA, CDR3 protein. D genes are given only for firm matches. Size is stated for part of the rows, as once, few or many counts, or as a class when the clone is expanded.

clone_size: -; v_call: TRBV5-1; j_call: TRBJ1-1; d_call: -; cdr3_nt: TGCGCCAGCAGCTTGGGGGAGGGGAGTGCTTTCTTT; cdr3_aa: CASSLGEGSAFF
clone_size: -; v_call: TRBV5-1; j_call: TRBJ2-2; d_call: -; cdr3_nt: TGCGCCAGCAGCAGGGACGGAGGGACCGGGGAGCTGTTTTTT; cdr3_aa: CASSRDGGTGELFF
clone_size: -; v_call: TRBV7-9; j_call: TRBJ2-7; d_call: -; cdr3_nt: TGTGCCAGCAGCCCCCCCTCGAGACAATCCTACGAGCAGTACTTC; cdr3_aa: CASSPPSRQSYEQYF
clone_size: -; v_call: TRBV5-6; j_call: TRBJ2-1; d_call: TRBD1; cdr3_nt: TGTGCCAGCAGCTTGGAAGGATGGGACAGGACCTATAATGAGCAGTTCTTC; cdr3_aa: CASSLEGWDRTYNEQFF
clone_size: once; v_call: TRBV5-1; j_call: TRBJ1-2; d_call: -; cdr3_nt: TGCGCCAGCAGCTTGACAGGGACCGACCGGGGCTACACCTTC; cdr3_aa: CASSLTGTDRGYTF
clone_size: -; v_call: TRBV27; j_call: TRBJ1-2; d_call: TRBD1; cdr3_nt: TGTGCCAGCAGTCTGGACAGGGACTATGGCTACACCTTC; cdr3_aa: CASSLDRDYGYTF
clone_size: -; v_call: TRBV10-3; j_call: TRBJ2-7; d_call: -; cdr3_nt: TGTGCCATCAGAGGACTGGAAGCCTACGAGCAGTACTTC; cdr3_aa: CAIRGLEAYEQYF
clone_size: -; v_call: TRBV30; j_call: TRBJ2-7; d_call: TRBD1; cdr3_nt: TGTGCCTATGCGGGACAGGGGCTCGACGAGCAGTACTTC; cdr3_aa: CAYAGQGLDEQYF
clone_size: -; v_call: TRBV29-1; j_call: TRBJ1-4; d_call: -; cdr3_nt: TGCAGCGTATCAGGGACAACTAATGAAAAACTGTTTTTT; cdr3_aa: CSVSGTTNEKLFF
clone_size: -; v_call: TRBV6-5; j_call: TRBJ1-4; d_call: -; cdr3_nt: TGTGCCAGCTTCCCTGCAGGGCGCGGTGACCTAAGACTGTTTTTT; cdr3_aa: CASFPAGRGDLRLFF
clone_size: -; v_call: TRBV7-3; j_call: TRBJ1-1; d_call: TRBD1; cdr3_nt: TGTGCCAGCAGCTTGACAGGGGGGGAAGCTTTCTTT; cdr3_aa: CASSLTGGEAFF
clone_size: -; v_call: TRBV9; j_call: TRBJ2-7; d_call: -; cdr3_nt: TGTGCCAGCAGCGCCGGTTTACCAACCGCCTACGAGCAGTACTTC; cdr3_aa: CASSAGLPTAYEQYF
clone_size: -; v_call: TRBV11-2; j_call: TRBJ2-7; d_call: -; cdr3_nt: TGTGCCAGCAGCACCCTACCCCGGGTTTTCAACGAGCAGTACTTC; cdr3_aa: CASSTLPRVFNEQYF
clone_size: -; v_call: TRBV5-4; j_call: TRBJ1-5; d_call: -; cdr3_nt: TGTGCCAGCAGCCCGGGGGGGGGAAATCAGCCCCAGCATTTT; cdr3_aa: CASSPGGGNQPQHF
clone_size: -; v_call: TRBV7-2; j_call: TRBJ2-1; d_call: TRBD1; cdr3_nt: TGTGCCAGCAGCTTAGACGGGACAGGAAGTTGGTTCTTC; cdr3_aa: CASSLDGTGSWFF
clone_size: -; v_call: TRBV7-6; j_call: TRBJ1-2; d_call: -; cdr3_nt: TGTGCCAGCAGCTTAGAGGCAGGGGTAGTGGATGGCTACACCTTC; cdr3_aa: CASSLEAGVVDGYTF
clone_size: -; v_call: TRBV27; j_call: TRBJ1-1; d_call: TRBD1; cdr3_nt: TGTGCCAGCGGAAGGACAGGGGGGTGGACTGAAGCTTTCTTT; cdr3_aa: CASGRTGGWTEAFF
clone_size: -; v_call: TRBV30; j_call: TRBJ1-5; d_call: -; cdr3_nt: TGTGCCTGCGAGGACGGGGTCAATCAGCCCCAGCATTTT; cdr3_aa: CACEDGVNQPQHF
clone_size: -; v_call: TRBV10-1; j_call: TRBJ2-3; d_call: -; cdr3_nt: TGCGCCAGCAGTGGGCGACTCCTAAAAAAGTCGGATAGGCAGTATTTT; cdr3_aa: CASSGRLLKKSDRQYF
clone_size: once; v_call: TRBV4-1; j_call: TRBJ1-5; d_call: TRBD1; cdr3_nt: TGCGCCAGCAGCCCCCTGGACAGGAGTCCTCAGCCCCAGCATTTT; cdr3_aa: CASSPLDRSPQPQHF
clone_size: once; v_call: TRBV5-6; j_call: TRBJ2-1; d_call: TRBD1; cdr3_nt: TGTGCCAGCAGCTTCCACCGGGACAGACCCTACAATGAGCAGTTCTTC; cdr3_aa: CASSFHRDRPYNEQFF
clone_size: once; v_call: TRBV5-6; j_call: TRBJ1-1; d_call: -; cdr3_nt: TGTGCCAGCAGCTCGATGTTCGGGGGAGCTTTCTTT; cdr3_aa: CASSSMFGGAFF
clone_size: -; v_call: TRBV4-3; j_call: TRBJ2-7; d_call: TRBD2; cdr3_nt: TGCGCCAGCAGCTCCCCAATTGGACTAGCGGGGGGAAGGTTGCACGAGCAGTACTTC; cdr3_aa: CASSSPIGLAGGRLHEQYF
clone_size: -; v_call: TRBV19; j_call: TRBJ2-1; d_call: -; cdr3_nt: TGTGCCAGTAGCTTCGACACCAATGAGCAGTTCTTC; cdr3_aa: CASSFDTNEQFF
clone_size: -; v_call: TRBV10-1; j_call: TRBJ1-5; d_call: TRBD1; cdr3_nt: TGCGCCAGCCTTATTCGGGACAGGGAACATGGGGCTAGCAATCAGCCCCAGCATTTT; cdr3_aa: CASLIRDREHGASNQPQHF
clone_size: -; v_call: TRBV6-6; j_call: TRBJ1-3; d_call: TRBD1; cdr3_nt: TGTGCCAGCAGTTCCGGGACAGCTGGAAACACCATATATTTT; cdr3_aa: CASSSGTAGNTIYF
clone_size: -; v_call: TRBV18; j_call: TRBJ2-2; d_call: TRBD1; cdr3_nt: TGTGCCAGCTCAACTTCGGGACAGGGGGACACCGGGGAGCTGTTTTTT; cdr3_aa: CASSTSGQGDTGELFF
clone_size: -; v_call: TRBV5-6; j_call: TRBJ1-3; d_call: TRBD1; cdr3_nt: TGTGCCAGCAGCTTTTTCCGGGACAGGCTGGAGGGAGACACCATATATTTT; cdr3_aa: CASSFFRDRLEGDTIYF
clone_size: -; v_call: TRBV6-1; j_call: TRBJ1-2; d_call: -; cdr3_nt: TGTGCCTCGGAGGTTACGAGCAACTATGGCTACACCTTC; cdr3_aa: CASEVTSNYGYTF
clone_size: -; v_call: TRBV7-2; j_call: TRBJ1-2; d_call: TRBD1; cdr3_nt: TGTGCCAGCAGCGCAGGGACAGCTGACTATGGCTACACCTTC; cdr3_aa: CASSAGTADYGYTF
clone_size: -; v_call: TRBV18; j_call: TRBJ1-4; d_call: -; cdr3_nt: TGTGCCAGCTCACCACCGACGGGGAATGAAAAACTGTTTTTT; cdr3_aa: CASSPPTGNEKLFF
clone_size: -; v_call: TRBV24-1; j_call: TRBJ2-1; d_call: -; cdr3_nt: TGTGCCACCAGTGATAAGAGTGCCCGCTCCTACAATGAGCAGTTCTTC; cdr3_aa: CATSDKSARSYNEQFF
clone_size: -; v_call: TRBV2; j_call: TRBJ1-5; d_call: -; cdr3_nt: TGTGCCAGCAGGGTACATAGCAATCAGCCCCAGCATTTT; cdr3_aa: CASRVHSNQPQHF
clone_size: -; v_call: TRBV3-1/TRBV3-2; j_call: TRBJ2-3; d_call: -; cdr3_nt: TGTGCCAGCAGCCAAGAGACTCCGAGGCGGGGCACAGATACGCAGTATTTT; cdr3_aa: CASSQETPRRGTDTQYF
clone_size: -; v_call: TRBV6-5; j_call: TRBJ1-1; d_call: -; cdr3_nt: TGTGCCAGCGTGCCCTCGGGAACTGAAGCTTTCTTT; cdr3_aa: CASVPSGTEAFF
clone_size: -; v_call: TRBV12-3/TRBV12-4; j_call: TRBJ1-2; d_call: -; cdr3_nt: TGTGCCAGCACCTCCTTAGCGGCCTATGGCTACACCTTC; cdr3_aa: CASTSLAAYGYTF
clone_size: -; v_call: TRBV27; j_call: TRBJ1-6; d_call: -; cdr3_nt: TGTGCCAGCAGTATCCAGGGGTTCTATAATTCACCCCTCCACTTT; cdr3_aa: CASSIQGFYNSPLHF
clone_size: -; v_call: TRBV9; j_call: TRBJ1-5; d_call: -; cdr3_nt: TGTGCCAGCAGCGTCGGAGGGGAAAATCAGCCCCAGCATTTT; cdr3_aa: CASSVGGENQPQHF
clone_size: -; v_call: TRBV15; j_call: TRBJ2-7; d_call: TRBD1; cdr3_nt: TGTGCCACCAGCAGAGCGACAGGGGCAAGGGCCTACGAGCAGTACTTC; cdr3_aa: CATSRATGARAYEQYF
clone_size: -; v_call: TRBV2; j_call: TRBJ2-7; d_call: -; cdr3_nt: TGTGCCAGCTGGGGGGGCGGGATTTTCTACGAGCAGTACTTC; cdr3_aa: CASWGGGIFYEQYF
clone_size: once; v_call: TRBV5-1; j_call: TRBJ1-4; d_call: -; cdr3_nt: TGCGCCAGCAGCCCGAACGGTGCAACTAATGAAAAACTGTTTTTT; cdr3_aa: CASSPNGATNEKLFF
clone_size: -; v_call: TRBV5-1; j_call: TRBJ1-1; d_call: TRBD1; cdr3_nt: TGCGCCAGCGCCGGGGCAGGGGGGAACACTGAAGCTTTCTTT; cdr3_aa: CASAGAGGNTEAFF
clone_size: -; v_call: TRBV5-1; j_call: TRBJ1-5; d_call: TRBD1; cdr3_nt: TGCGCCAGCAGCCCAGAGGGACAGGGCCGTCAGCCCCAGCATTTT; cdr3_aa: CASSPEGQGRQPQHF
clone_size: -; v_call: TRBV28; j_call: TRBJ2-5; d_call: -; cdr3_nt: TGTGCCAGTGAAGCCCCAGGGGAGACCCAGTACTTC; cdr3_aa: CASEAPGETQYF
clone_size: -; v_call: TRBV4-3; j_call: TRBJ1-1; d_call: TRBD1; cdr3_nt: TGCGCCAGCAGCCAAGATAGCAGGGGGCTTGAAGCTTTCTTT; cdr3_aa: CASSQDSRGLEAFF
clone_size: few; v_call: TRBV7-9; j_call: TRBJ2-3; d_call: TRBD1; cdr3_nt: TGTGCCAGCAGCTTAGCCAGGGGGATAAGCGTTGATACGCAGTATTTT; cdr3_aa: CASSLARGISVDTQYF
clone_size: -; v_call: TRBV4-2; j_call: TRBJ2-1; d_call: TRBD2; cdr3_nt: TGTGCCAGCAGCCAAGATACGGGGGGGCCGAATGAGCAGTTCTTC; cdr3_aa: CASSQDTGGPNEQFF
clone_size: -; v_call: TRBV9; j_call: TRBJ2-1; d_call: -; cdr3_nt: TGTGCCAGCAGCGTTGCCTCATCAGGGTTGTTCGATGAGCAGTTCTTC; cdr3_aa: CASSVASSGLFDEQFF
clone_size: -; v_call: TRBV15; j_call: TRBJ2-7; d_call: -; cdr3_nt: TGTGCCACCAGTCGGGACTTCACCTACGAGCAGTACTTC; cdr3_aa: CATSRDFTYEQYF
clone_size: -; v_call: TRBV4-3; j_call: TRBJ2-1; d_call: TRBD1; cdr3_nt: TGCGCCAGCAGCCACATTCAGGGGGAATTGGGTAATGAGCAGTTCTTC; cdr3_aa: CASSHIQGELGNEQFF
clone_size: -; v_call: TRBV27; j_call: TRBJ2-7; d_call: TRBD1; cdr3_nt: TGTGCCAGCAGTTTACGGGACAGGGGGACCTACGAGCAGTACTTC; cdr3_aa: CASSLRDRGTYEQYF
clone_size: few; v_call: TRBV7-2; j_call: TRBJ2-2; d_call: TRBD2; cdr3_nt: TGTGCCGTCCCGGGACTAGCGCCTTATGACGGGGAGCTGTTTTTT; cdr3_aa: CAVPGLAPYDGELFF